This T cell receptor (beta chain) was observed in a study of blood T cell repertoires in COVID-19. Across the whole study: COVID-19 samples, acute and convalescent, were from the United States, Italy and Spain.

Produced via immunoSEQ multiplex PCR; TCRdb's table is partial and in-frame only. The sample lists approximately 100,000 clones, approximately 86% occurring once. Germline CDR1 LGHDT, CDR2 YNNKEL (reference sequence). The CDR3 loop spans 13 amino acids. The germline V and J ends were trimmed by 5 bases and 3 bases, with 9 bases remaining between them. The rearrangement joins TRBV3-1 (or the pseudogene TRBV3-2) to TRBJ2-3; D not resolved. The sample consisted of peripheral blood. This receptor was taken from a man aged 45 to 65 with acute or convalescent COVID-19. CDR3 in amino acids: CASSYRATDTQYF. The CDR3 coding sequence is TGTGCCAGCAGCTACCGCGCGACAGATACGCAGTATTTT.